This T cell receptor beta chain was identified during a study of T cells after yellow fever vaccination (dated by TCRdb to about 2019). With respect to the entire study: Libraries from fractions with low cell numbers were prepared with the SMART-Seq v4 Ultra Low Input RNA kit. Two healthy male donors made up the cohort, one aged 18 to 30 years and the other aged 30 to 40 years. To follow T-cell clones before and after both primary and booster YFV17D yellow fever vaccination, bulk TCR alpha and beta repertoires underwent longitudinal sequencing. Blood samples were taken at several timepoints before and after primary and secondary immunization, and bulk PBMC replicates and cell subsets were isolated.

TCR cDNA was synthesized by 5'RACE template switching, through which a universal primer site and unique molecular identifiers were introduced. Priming for cDNA synthesis came from both the TCR alpha and TCR beta constant segments. Library amplification used two PCR steps, and the second PCR step added sample barcodes and sequencing adapters. Sequencing of the libraries was done on either Illumina HiSeq 2500 (2x100 bp) or NovaSeq (2x150 bp). The authors processed their data as follows. MIGEC was used to demultiplex reads and collapse the reads into UMI consensus sequences, and MiXCR was used for V(D)J alignment. Using edgeR on replicate PBMC samples, clonotypes were called vaccine-responding if FDR was below 0.01 and the log2 fold change was above 5 up to day 15. Each bulk clonotype was labeled CD4 or CD8 based on which sequenced repertoire, CD4 or CD8, contained the clonotype at higher abundance. TCRdb reran the public reads through fastp at Q25 and MiXCR, keeping productive beta chains. Rows merge per CDR3 protein into single entries with the most common DNA and genes. TCRdb's processing, not the authors' own work, is the source of the V and J calls. The sample includes around 150,000 distinct CDR3 sequences, with about 7% observed a single time. The ten largest clones add up to roughly 2.5% of the sample.

Germline trimming: 3 bases from V, 3 bases from J; junction bases outside gene matches: 5. According to the germline V gene, CDR1 reads MDHEN and CDR2 reads SYDVKM. The CDR3 measures 15 amino acids from cysteine to phenylalanine. Only CDR3 DNA remains: 45 bases, in frame from the first base. Results and caveats for the whole study, not just this receptor: Compared with the primary T-cell response, the secondary T-cell response was weaker but faster, peaking on day 5 rather than day 15. Most clones expanded after primary vaccination (almost 98% of CD4 and around nine tenths of CD8) were re-detected after the booster, suggesting that broad memory maintenance occurred. Because only a couple of donors were included in the study, the extent to which the findings can be generalized is limited. Computational filtering was required because FACS-sorted repertoires could contain abundant contaminating clonotypes from the bulk population. A small share of clonotypes was detected in both CD4 and CD8 compartments, with the overlap likely arising from convergent recombination.

The treatment or condition label on this specimen signifies: live attenuated yellow fever vaccine strain. A standard Ficoll-Paque protocol was used to isolate PBMCs from peripheral blood. Dynabeads CD4 and CD8 positive selection kits were used to isolate the CD4 and CD8 T-cell fractions. RNA was extracted with TriZol from bulk PBMCs, CD4 and CD8 fractions, and dextramer-positive and dextramer-negative fractions. This clonotype was observed a few times. Its recognized antigen is unknown. Nothing much larger sits one base from this clone, and base qualities are not available. The TCR was taken from a man younger than 35 who received the YFV17D yellow fever vaccine. The sample was CD4+ T cells sorted from PBMCs, taken 5 to 6 days after the first yellow fever vaccination. Recombination linked TRBV28 to TRBJ2-3; TRBD2 agrees with 8 junctional bases. CDR3 loop: CASSFSGRGTDTQYF. The bases are TGTGCCAGCAGTTTCAGCGGGAGAGGTACAGATACGCAGTATTTT.